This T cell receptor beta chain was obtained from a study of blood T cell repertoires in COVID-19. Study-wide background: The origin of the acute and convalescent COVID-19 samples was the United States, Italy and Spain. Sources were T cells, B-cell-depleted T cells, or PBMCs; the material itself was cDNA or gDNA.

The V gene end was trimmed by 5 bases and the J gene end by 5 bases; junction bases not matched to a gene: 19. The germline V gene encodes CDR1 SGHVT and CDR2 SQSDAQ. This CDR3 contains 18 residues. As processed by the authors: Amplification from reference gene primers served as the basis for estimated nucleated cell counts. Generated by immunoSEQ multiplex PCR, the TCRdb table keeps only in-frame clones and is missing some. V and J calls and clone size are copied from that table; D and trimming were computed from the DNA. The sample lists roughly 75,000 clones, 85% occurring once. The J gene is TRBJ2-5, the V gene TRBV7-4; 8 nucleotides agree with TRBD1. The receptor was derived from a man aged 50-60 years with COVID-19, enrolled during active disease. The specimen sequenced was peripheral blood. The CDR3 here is CASSKCVPGTGPWETQYF. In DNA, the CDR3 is TGTGCCAGCAGCAAATGCGTTCCGGGGACAGGTCCCTGGGAGACCCAGTACTTC.